The sample holds many counts of the clone carrying this T cell receptor (beta chain). Its antigen remains unidentified. RNA transcripts were the template for amplifying TCR beta CDR3 regions. Initially, a first-round RT-PCR of the TCR CDR3 employed the HTBI primer set. Via MiXCR, TCRdb re-called the multiplex PCR reads, giving one row per CDR3 protein. Of some 360,000 distinct CDR3 sequences detected, around 13% appear once; the ten largest clones hold 9.5% to 12%. This entry comes from a study of T cells in Graves' hyperthyroidism and ophthalmopathy. Overall study: Peripheral blood was acquired at first diagnosis, ahead of any therapy whatsoever.

Each 10 ml fresh peripheral blood draw supplied the PBMCs. This CDR3 is built from 12 residues. V shed 4 bases and J shed 8 bases, with 11 bases lying between them. Germline lookup yields CDR1 LGHDT and CDR2 YNNKEL (reference sequence). Points from the study as a whole: Onset of ophthalmopathy came a median roughly 6 months after the model predicted it. Most thyroid clonotypes with frequency above 0.001 were detected in blood.

This clonotype was sampled from a woman between 55 and 75 years old with Graves' hyperthyroidism. The rearrangement joins TRBV3-1 to TRBJ1-1; TRBD1 is a possible D gene (6 bases). The sequenced sample was blood. The DNA of the CDR3 is TGTGCCAGCAGCCTCTCCGGGACAGAAGCTTTCTTT. This gives the protein CASSLSGTEAFF.